These 13 T cell receptor beta chains were all obtained from the same sample, sequenced in a study of cytomegalovirus exposure and HLA in healthy donors. The PCR was carried out with 60 Vbeta primers and 13 Jbeta primers. The method was immunoSEQ multiplex PCR; TCRdb's version includes in-frame clones alone and lacks a portion of them. The data show roughly 70,000 clones, and the top ten clones hold 2.5% to 3%. Input material: PBMCs. Receptors were obtained from a man in his forties or fifties in good health and CMV-seronegative.

The genes are TRBV9 and TRBJ1-3; no firm D call. The germline gives CDR1 SGDLS, CDR2 YYNGEE. Trimming stripped 4 bases from V and 7 bases from J, with 18 bases between. This CDR3 has 15 amino acids. CDR3 amino acids: CASSSNPGNANTIYF. CDR3 in DNA: TGTGCCAGCAGCTCCAATCCCGGTAATGCGAACACCATATATTTT.

V gene TRBV4-1 combines with J gene TRBJ2-3; tentative D call: TRBD1 (5 bases). In germline, CDR1 is MGHRA, CDR2 YSYEKL. V shed 0 bases and J shed 6 bases, with 13 bases lying between them. CDR3 length: 15 residues. The CDR3 loop reads CASSQEGRTQDTQYF. CDR3 sequence (DNA): TGCGCCAGCAGCCAAGAGGGGCGGACCCAGGATACGCAGTATTTT.

The rearrangement links TRBV11-2 to TRBJ2-3, with 9 bases fitting TRBD2. With V trimmed by 2 bases and J by 0 bases, 3 bases remained unmatched. The CDR3 extends over 16 amino acids. Germline values: CDR1 SGHAT, CDR2 FQNNGV. The CDR3 loop reads CASSLRLAGSTDTQYF. DNA for the CDR3: TGTGCCAGCAGCTTAAGGCTAGCGGGGAGCACAGATACGCAGTATTTT.

V usage is TRBV2 and J usage is TRBJ1-1; 10 bases map to TRBD1. Germline CDR1 SNHLY, CDR2 FYNNEI. CDR3 size: 15 residues. The V and J ends lost 6 bases and 8 bases, in that order; junction bases with no gene match: 12. The CDR3, as DNA: TGTGCCAGCAGAGCTACGACAGGGGGCTTTTCGGAAGCTTTCTTT. Translating gives CASRATTGGFSEAFF.

The chain has TRBV6-1 and TRBJ2-2; 9 bases map to TRBD1. The length of the CDR3 is 15 residues. Losses at the gene ends were 7 bases for V and 1 base for J; bases not matched to a gene: 4. Germline V gene sequence: CDR1 MNHNS, CDR2 SASEGT. As DNA, the CDR3 is TGTGCCAGCATTCCGGACAGGGGGAACACCGGGGAGCTGTTTTTT. It encodes CASIPDRGNTGELFF.

This chain links TRBV5-1 with TRBJ2-1, with TRBD2 identical over 9 bases. V was clipped by 4 bases and J by 2 bases; unmatched bases: 4. Germline assignment: CDR1 SGHRS and CDR2 YFSETQ. CDR3 length equals 15 residues. CDR3 nucleotides: TGCGCCAGCAGCCCTAAGCGGGGGGCCTACAATGAGCAGTTCTTC. Residues: CASSPKRGAYNEQFF.

The rearrangement joins TRBV27 to TRBJ2-2; D not resolved. The CDR3 has 13 amino acids. V was pared by 6 bases and J by 7 bases, with 12 bases between. Germline V gives CDR1 MNHEY, CDR2 SMNVEV (reference sequence). CDR3 residues: CASRTRQLGELFF. The CDR3 DNA reads TGTGCCAGCAGAACGAGACAACTCGGGGAGCTGTTTTTT.

The gene calls are TRBV5-1 and TRBJ2-1; D gene uncertain. The length of the CDR3 is 12 residues. The germline V gene encodes CDR1 SGHRS and CDR2 YFSETQ. Trimming removed 3 bases from V and 10 bases from J, with 11 bases in between. The DNA of the CDR3 is TGCGCCAGCAGCTCCTACGATTCCGAGCAGTTCTTC. It yields the protein CASSSYDSEQFF.

V usage is TRBV27 and J usage is TRBJ1-5, with 10 positions matching TRBD1. This CDR3 is built from 17 residues. V trimming: 4 bases; J trimming: 0 bases; junction bases outside the gene matches: 6. Germline lookup yields CDR1 MNHEY and CDR2 SMNVEV (reference sequence). The CDR3 DNA reads as TGTGCCAGCAGTTCCCGACAGGGGGCTGATAGCAATCAGCCCCAGCATTTT. Protein sequence: CASSSRQGADSNQPQHF.

Measured by frequency, this clone is medium-sized (0.01 to 0.1%). The J gene is TRBJ1-1, the V gene TRBV4-1, with 7 bases identical to TRBD1. The germline CDR1 and CDR2 sequences are MGHRA and YSYEKL. After removal of 1 base from V and 1 base from J, the junction contained 6 bases not matched to a gene. This CDR3 has 16 amino acids. Here the CDR3 reads CASSQAIRDRNTEAFF. The CDR3 nucleotides are TGCGCCAGCAGCCAAGCGATAAGGGACAGGAACACTGAAGCTTTCTTT.

The chain links TRBV27 to TRBJ1-2; 9 bases match TRBD1. Germline V gene data show CDR1 as MNHEY and CDR2 as SMNVEV (reference sequence). This CDR3 is 16 amino acids long. J lost 3 bases, V lost 4 bases, and 9 bases had no gene match. The chain's CDR3 is CASSYRAGQGHYGYTF. The CDR3 nucleotides read TGTGCCAGCAGTTATAGAGCGGGACAGGGTCACTATGGCTACACCTTC.

The CDR3 DNA reads TGCGCCAGCAGCCAGGACGGGAGGGTAGGGGGGGCTTTCTTT. This sequence encodes CASSQDGRVGGAFF. The chain combines TRBV4-1 with TRBJ1-1, with D possibly matching TRBD1 (6 bases). The CDR3 runs to 14 residues. Germline CDR1 and CDR2: MGHRA and YSYEKL. V lost 3 bases to trimming and J lost 11 bases, with 19 bases between them.

The rearrangement joins TRBV5-1 to TRBJ2-5; 14 nucleotides match TRBD2. Germline V gives CDR1 SGHRS, CDR2 YFSETQ. The CDR3 length is 16 residues. V shed 4 bases and J 1 base; nucleotides not matched to a gene: 3. This chain's CDR3 is CASSVTSGGVQETQYF. The CDR3, as DNA: TGCGCCAGCAGCGTGACTAGCGGGGGGGTCCAAGAGACCCAGTACTTC.